This TCR beta chain comes out of a study of molecular identifiers for immune sequencing clone quantification. Study results and limitations: In cases of identical TCR molecules sharing a barcode, highly expanded clone sizes could be underestimated.

Previously published methods and listed TCR primers were used for the bulk TCR libraries. MiXCR, run by TCRdb on the PCR reads, gives a single entry per CDR3 protein. The sample lists over 90,000 distinct CDR3 sequences; around 37% were seen once. Germline CDR1 SEHNR, CDR2 FQNEAQ (reference sequence). With 5 bases removed from V and 5 bases from J, the gap between germline ends came to 3 bases. The CDR3 loop spans 10 amino acids. Comment on this clonotype: Its target is unknown.

The sequenced sample was naive CD8+ T cells from blood, with Jurkat cell RNA spiked in. Indicated subset: FACS-sorted CD8+CD4-CCR7+CD45RA+ naive T cells. The chain combines TRBV7-9 with TRBJ2-5; D unclear. This TCR was sampled from a human donor in good health. Some libraries in this study had Jurkat cell RNA spiked in. DNA of the CDR3: TGTGCCAGCAGCATTGAGACCCAGTACTTC. Its translation: CASSIETQYF.